These 20 T cell receptor beta chains originate from one sample sequenced in a study of T-cell memory formation after mild COVID-19. MiXCR, applied by TCRdb to the 5' RACE reads, yields one record per CDR3 protein. Of roughly 600,000 distinct CDR3 sequences listed, under 20% were seen once; the top ten hold 12%. The material sequenced was PBMCs or a T cell subset sorted from them (not recorded which). The receptors shown here come from an adult woman who had mild COVID-19 (a few samples of this study predate the infection). Cell type and time point are not known.

This clonotype was seen repeatedly, ten times or more. This chain connects TRBV7-9 to TRBJ2-2; possible D gene TRBD1, 6 bases. The CDR3 loop spans 15 amino acids. V was trimmed by 4 bases and J by 2 bases, leaving 11 bases between them. Germline V lookup: CDR1 SEHNR, CDR2 FQNEAQ (reference sequence). The CDR3 protein is CASSSTGLNTGELFF. In DNA form, the CDR3 reads TGTGCCAGCAGCTCCACAGGGCTAAACACCGGGGAGCTGTTTTTT.

This clonotype was detected ten times or more. This sequence joins TRBV7-9 and TRBJ2-1; 9 positions agree with TRBD2. The CDR3 runs 16 residues. The germline CDR1 and CDR2 sequences are SEHNR and FQNEAQ (reference sequence). V lost 2 bases and J lost 6; bases outside the gene matches: 8. CDR3 residues: CASSLSAGGPVNEQFF. CDR3 DNA: TGTGCCAGCAGCTTAAGCGCGGGGGGGCCGGTCAATGAGCAGTTCTTC.

The chain is built from TRBV7-9 and TRBJ1-1; 8 bases line up with TRBD1. In germline, CDR1 is SEHNR, CDR2 FQNEAQ (reference sequence). After removal of 5 bases from V and 6 bases from J, the junction contained 8 bases not matched to a gene. This CDR3 has 14 amino acids. CDR3 DNA sequence: TGTGCCAGCAGCCCGGGACAGGAGAAGGCTGAAGCTTTCTTT. Protein sequence: CASSPGQEKAEAFF.

The chain recombines TRBV11-1 with TRBJ2-3, with TRBD1 as a possible D gene (5 bases). Germline-derived CDR1 and CDR2 are SGHAT and FQDESV (reference sequence). The CDR3 length is 17 residues. V gave up 4 bases and J gave up 0 bases, with 17 bases separating them. The DNA for the CDR3 is TGTGCCAGCAGCTCTCTATACTCAGGGTTTAGCACAGATACGCAGTATTTT. Its protein product is CASSSLYSGFSTDTQYF.

This clonotype was counted only a few times. The V gene is TRBV9, the J gene TRBJ2-3, with 13 bases matching TRBD2. Trimming removed 0 bases from V and 2 bases from J; junction bases left unmatched: 3. Germline V lookup: CDR1 SGDLS, CDR2 YYNGEE. The CDR3 has 17 residues. The CDR3 reads CASSVGLAGGLTDTQYF. In nucleotides, the CDR3 is TGTGCCAGCAGCGTAGGACTAGCGGGGGGACTCACAGATACGCAGTATTTT. The full variable domain, rest sourced from reference TRBV9 and TRBJ2-3, is DSGVTQTPKHLITATGQRVTLRCSPRSGDLSVYWYQQSLDQGLQFLIQYYNGEERAKGNILERFSAQQFPDLHSELNLSSLELGDSALYFCASSVGLAGGLTDTQYFGPGTRLTVL.

This clonotype has a handful of counts. The chain recombines TRBV9 with TRBJ2-1; TRBD1 is a possible D gene (7 bases). The CDR3 totals 14 residues. Per germline, CDR1 SGDLS and CDR2 YYNGEE. V was trimmed by 0 bases and J by 12 bases, leaving 16 bases between them. CDR3 nucleotides: TGTGCCAGCAGCGTAGGGGGGGACAGCTTCAGGCAGTTCTTC. This translates into CASSVGGDSFRQFF.

V is TRBV5-6 and J is TRBJ2-7, with TRBD1 matching 10 bases. The CDR3 sequence is 19 residues long. J lost 2 bases, V lost 1 base, and 15 bases had no gene match. Germline values: CDR1 SGHDT, CDR2 YYEEEE. The CDR3 sequence: CASSLWFGTGAPRTYEQYF. In DNA, the CDR3 is TGTGCCAGCAGCTTGTGGTTCGGGACAGGGGCTCCAAGGACCTACGAGCAGTACTTC.

This clonotype came up a few times. CDR3 residues: CSARDRIGDEQYF. CDR3 DNA sequence: TGCAGCGCCCGGGACCGAATAGGCGACGAGCAGTACTTC. This sequence joins TRBV29-1 and TRBJ2-7; D may be TRBD1 or TRBD2 (5 bases each). The CDR3 is 13 amino acids. Germline values: CDR1 SQVTM, CDR2 ANQGSEA. V was cut by 7 bases and J by 5 bases, with 18 bases left in between.

The table lists this clonotype with a few counts. The genes are TRBV3-1 and TRBJ2-5, with 8 bases identical to TRBD2. Unmatched junction bases numbered 8, after V lost 4 bases and J lost 4 bases. Germline V gene sequence: CDR1 LGHDT, CDR2 YNNKEL (reference sequence). This CDR3 comprises 15 residues. The CDR3 sequence: CASSRSGRRAETQYF. CDR3 bases: TGTGCCAGCAGCCGAAGCGGGAGAAGGGCAGAGACCCAGTACTTC.

This clonotype was seen repeatedly, ten times or more. V gene TRBV15 combines with J gene TRBJ1-2; D is unclear. The CDR3 loop spans 18 amino acids. V lost 1 base, J lost 0 bases, and 18 bases lay in between. The V gene's germline CDR1 is LNHNV and CDR2 YYDKDF (reference sequence). This chain's CDR3 is CATSRVRQSQLTNYGYTF. The CDR3 bases are TGTGCCACCAGCAGAGTTCGGCAGTCACAATTAACTAACTATGGCTACACCTTC.

This clonotype has a handful of counts. J is TRBJ2-1 and V is TRBV29-1, with D hard to call. Germline values: CDR1 SQVTM, CDR2 ANQGSEA. CDR3 size: 10 residues. V lost 7 bases, J lost 0 bases, and 1 base lay in between. In DNA, the CDR3 is TGCAGCGGCTCCTACAATGAGCAGTTCTTC. It translates to CSGSYNEQFF.

The chain carries TRBV20-1 and TRBJ1-1; D ambiguous. CDR1 is DFQATT and CDR2 is SNEGSKA in the germline V gene (reference sequence). The CDR3 is 14 amino acids. Trimming pared 2 bases from V and 1 base from J, leaving 11 bases between. CDR3 loop: CSARSRMRNTEAFF. CDR3 DNA sequence: TGCAGTGCTAGATCGCGGATGCGGAACACTGAAGCTTTCTTT.

Only a few counts were recorded for this clonotype. The gene calls are TRBV6-2 or TRBV6-3 and TRBJ2-2; 7 nucleotides agree with TRBD2. This CDR3 comprises 15 residues. V shed 5 bases, J shed 6 bases, and the junction held 9 bases outside the gene matches. Germline loops: CDR1 MNHEY, CDR2 SVGEGT. In DNA form, the CDR3 reads TGTGCCAGCAGTCCTACGGGGACTAAGCCCGGGGAGCTGTTTTTT. As protein: CASSPTGTKPGELFF.

The chain employs TRBV7-2 and TRBJ2-1, with 9 bases identical to TRBD2. In germline, CDR1 is SGHTA, CDR2 FQGNSA. V gave up 5 bases and J gave up 4 bases; unmatched junction bases: 9. The length of the CDR3 is 16 residues. The DNA for the CDR3 is TGTGCCAGCAGCCTGGCGGGAGCGGGGGGTTACAATGAGCAGTTCTTC. Encoded protein: CASSLAGAGGYNEQFF.

The gene calls are TRBV12-3 or TRBV12-4 and TRBJ2-7, with TRBD1 identical over 9 bases. The CDR3 loop spans 15 amino acids. The junction had 6 bases not matched to a gene; V was cut back by 6 bases and J by 0 bases. The chain's CDR3 is CASRPRTGDSYEQYF. CDR3 sequence (DNA): TGTGCCAGCAGGCCTCGGACAGGGGACTCCTACGAGCAGTACTTC.

This clonotype was recorded a few times. CDR3 protein: CARTHSQGAGELFF. CDR3 DNA sequence: TGTGCCCGGACCCATTCTCAGGGGGCCGGGGAGCTGTTTTTT. V and J are TRBV30 and TRBJ2-2, with 7 bases that match TRBD1. Germline CDR1 and CDR2: GTSNPN and SVGIG (reference sequence). Trimming took 8 bases from V and 6 from J; bases not matched to a gene: 12. CDR3 length: 14 residues.

J is TRBJ1-2 and V is TRBV29-1; the match to TRBD1 covers 7 bases. Germline trimming cut 7 bases from V and 6 bases from J; bases unmatched to any gene: 5. The CDR3 extends over 11 amino acids. The germline CDR1 and CDR2 sequences are SQVTM and ANQGSEA. CDR3 amino acids: CSGSTGNGYTF. DNA of the CDR3: TGCAGCGGTTCGACAGGGAATGGCTACACCTTC.

This clonotype occurred a few times. The chain links TRBV7-2 to TRBJ2-3; possibly TRBD1 for D (6 bases). CDR3 length: 16 residues. V was cut by 5 bases and J by 6 bases, with 21 bases left in between. Germline CDR1 is SGHTA and CDR2 is FQGNSA. This chain's CDR3 is CASSPHGQLPTDTQYF. In DNA, the CDR3 is TGTGCCAGCAGCCCCCACGGACAGTTACCCACTGATACGCAGTATTTT.

The V gene is TRBV6-8, the J gene TRBJ1-6; unclear D gene. Germline V gene data show CDR1 as MNHGY and CDR2 as SAAAGT. The CDR3 runs 19 residues. The germline V and J ends were trimmed by 2 bases and 7 bases, with 24 bases remaining between them. CDR3 in DNA: TGTGCCAGCAGTTACCCACCCGTGTGTGGGCCTGGGGTGAATTCACCCCTCCACTTT. This translates into CASSYPPVCGPGVNSPLHF.

The V call is TRBV6-2 or TRBV6-3, the J call TRBJ1-1; possible D gene TRBD1, 6 bases. The CDR3 is 14 residues long. V shed 7 bases and J shed 5 bases, with 17 bases lying between them. Germline V gene data show CDR1 as MNHEY and CDR2 as SVGEGT. The CDR3 nucleotides read TGTGCCAGCAACCTGGCAGGGGAAGGGACTGAAGCTTTCTTT. It is translated as CASNLAGEGTEAFF.